A selection of T cell receptor beta chains follows, all from one sample in a study of chemoradiotherapy in HPV16-positive cancers. Only in-frame clones appear in the TCRdb table, and some are missing; sequencing was by immunoSEQ multiplex PCR. The table shows a few thousand clones, with 70% to 90% occurring only once. This sample comprised tumor tissue, obtained from a patient who underwent chemoradiotherapy. All receptors come from a human donor with HPV-associated anogenital cancer. Each CDR3 is given without its conserved first and last residue. D genes are given only for firm matches.

TRBJ1-2 | . | TRBV25-1 | ASTQGSYGYT
TRBJ2-1 | TRBD1 | TRBV7-2 | ASSLAGGLNNEQF
TRBJ2-1 | . | TRBV25-1 | ASLHEHDNEQF
TRBJ2-1 | . | TRBV6-4 | ASSRGVGPGNEQF
TRBJ2-1 | TRBD1 | TRBV5-1 | ASSATGVGEQF
TRBJ2-3 | . | TRBV7-8 | ASSLVDLADTQY
TRBJ1-1 | . | TRBV6-5 | ASSYPGGTEAF
TRBJ2-7 | TRBD2 | TRBV2 | ASSEELAGNYEQY
TRBJ2-3 | . | TRBV7-8 | ASSYGSDTQY
TRBJ2-5 | . | TRBV7-3 | ASSLGGLETQY
TRBJ1-5 | . | TRBV4-1 | ASSQDPAISNQPQH
TRBJ1-6 | . | TRBV5-1 | ASRSRAGSNSPLH
TRBJ2-3 | . | TRBV9 | ASSVIGSSSTDTQY
TRBJ2-1 | TRBD2 | TRBV5-1 | ASSLALAEADEQF
TRBJ2-3 | TRBD2 | TRBV9 | ASSVDFLSGGSDTQY
TRBJ2-7 | TRBD1 | TRBV5-1 | ASNLNIGQGAYEQY
TRBJ2-6 | TRBD2 | TRBV18 | ASSRLTSGATSGANVLT
TRBJ2-6 | . | TRBV29-1 | SVRLDSGANVLT
TRBJ2-3 | . | TRBV16 | ASSQGNPGTQY
TRBJ2-7 | TRBD1 | TRBV2 | ASSVFTGQANYEQY
TRBJ1-5 | . | TRBV28 | ASSRPPEVKPQH
TRBJ2-5 | TRBD2 | TRBV4-1 | ASSQERLAAQETQY
TRBJ1-5 | . | TRBV6-6 | ASSYSQINQPQH
TRBJ2-5 | . | TRBV2 | ASSKDALRFGETQY
TRBJ2-7 | . | TRBV28 | ASSRYIYEQY
TRBJ2-1 | . | TRBV19 | ASSDGSSFGHEQF
TRBJ2-7 | . | TRBV28 | ASSQILYEQY
TRBJ1-3 | . | TRBV19 | ASSRRGSEGNTIY
TRBJ1-1 | . | TRBV9 | ASSGGRDSNTEAF
TRBJ1-4 | . | TRBV6-1 | ASSDRGSGANEKLF
TRBJ2-3 | . | TRBV27 | ASSLFDRIPDTQY
TRBJ2-7 | . | TRBV2 | ASSVGRNYEQY
TRBJ2-5 | TRBD2 | TRBV7-2 | ASSRGTSGGGQETQY
TRBJ2-5 | . | TRBV29-1 | STGEETQY
TRBJ2-7 | TRBD2 | TRBV6-6 | ASSPGTTFEQY
TRBJ2-3 | TRBD2 | TRBV6-4 | ASSDSASGGTDTQY